What follows are 20 T cell receptor beta chains derived from one specimen sequenced in a study of blood T cells in healthy people across ages. Next came a second PCR, run for about 7 to 12 cycles, which used a sample-barcoded 5' primer along with a J-beta primer mix. TCRdb re-derived calls from the 5' RACE reads in MiXCR, one entry per CDR3 protein. Of a few hundred thousand distinct CDR3 sequences in the sample, 25% to 30% were seen once. Sequenced material: blood. The receptors stem from a woman between 65 and 79 years old in good health.

The chain has TRBV27 and TRBJ1-1, with a weak D call TRBD1 (5 bases). Germline V lookup: CDR1 MNHEY, CDR2 SMNVEV (reference sequence). V lost 2 bases, J lost 6 bases, and 10 bases lay in between. This CDR3 has 13 amino acids. This chain's CDR3 is CASSLGQGAEAFF. In nucleotides, the CDR3 is TGTGCCAGCAGTTTAGGGCAGGGCGCTGAAGCTTTCTTT.

The V call is TRBV12-3 or TRBV12-4, the J call TRBJ2-3; possible D gene TRBD2, 5 bases. The CDR3 consists of 15 residues. The V gene lost 4 bases and the J gene lost 4 bases, with 15 bases spanning the gap. CDR3 sequence: CASSYRGVGADTQYF. The CDR3 DNA reads TGTGCCAGCAGTTATCGGGGAGTGGGCGCAGATACGCAGTATTTT.

The genes are TRBV14 and TRBJ2-2; D remains unclear. V was trimmed by 6 bases and J by 1 base, leaving 9 bases between them. CDR1 is SGHDN, CDR2 FVKESK, per germline. The CDR3 has 14 amino acids. The CDR3 protein is CASRSTGNTGELFF. Written as DNA, the CDR3 is TGTGCCAGCAGAAGCACCGGGAACACCGGGGAGCTGTTTTTT.

This chain joins TRBV20-1 and TRBJ2-1; 8 bases map to TRBD1. The V and J ends lost 7 bases and 0 bases, in that order; junction bases with no gene match: 8. Germline values: CDR1 DFQATT, CDR2 SNEGSKA (reference sequence). This CDR3 comprises 15 residues. CDR3 DNA sequence: TGCAGTGAAAGGAGGACAGGGAGCTCCTACAATGAGCAGTTCTTC. Protein: CSERRTGSSYNEQFF.

This clonotype was observed a handful of times. The genes are TRBV29-1 and TRBJ2-5, with TRBD1 identical over 7 bases. V trimming: 3 bases; J trimming: 1 base; junction bases outside the gene matches: 2. Germline CDR1 reads SQVTM; CDR2 reads ANQGSEA. The CDR3 extends over 13 amino acids. CDR3 nucleotides: TGCAGCGTTGATGGGACAGCCCAAGAGACCCAGTACTTC. This encodes CSVDGTAQETQYF.

This clonotype was seen at least ten times. The rearrangement joins TRBV5-1 to TRBJ1-1, with TRBD1 as a possible D gene (6 bases). V dropped 4 bases and J dropped 6 bases, with 13 bases sitting between them. Germline CDR1 SGHRS, CDR2 YFSETQ. This CDR3 has 13 amino acids. Here the CDR3 reads CASSTLTGAEAFF. As DNA, the CDR3 is TGCGCCAGCAGCACCTTGACAGGCGCTGAAGCTTTCTTT.

This clonotype was seen a handful of times. The genes are TRBV5-4 and TRBJ2-5; 12 nucleotides align to TRBD2. J gave up 7 bases and V 4 bases, and 8 bases lay outside the gene matches. This CDR3 contains 15 residues. Germline values: CDR1 SGHNT, CDR2 YYREEE (reference sequence). CDR3 sequence: CASSPPGLAGGTQYF. The CDR3 DNA is TGTGCCAGCAGCCCACCGGGACTAGCGGGTGGGACCCAGTACTTC. The full variable domain, in which reference TRBV5-4 and TRBJ2-5 provide the parts outside the CDR3, is ETGVTQSPTHLIKTRGQQVTLRCSSQSGHNTVSWYQQALGQGPQFIFQYYREEENGRGNFPPRFSGLQFPNYSSELNVNALELDDSALYLCASSPPGLAGGTQYFGPGTRLLVL.

The sample holds a few counts of this clonotype. The CDR3 sequence is CASSLLAGGLYEQYF. The CDR3 coding sequence is TGTGCCAGCAGCTTGCTAGCGGGGGGGCTGTACGAGCAGTACTTC. This sequence joins TRBV7-2 and TRBJ2-7; 12 bases are shared with TRBD2. The CDR3 has 15 residues. V dropped 3 bases and J dropped 4; count of bases not matched to a gene: 4. Germline-derived CDR1 and CDR2 are SGHTA and FQGNSA.

The chain couples TRBV20-1 to TRBJ1-4; D is possibly TRBD1 (5 bases). Germline loops: CDR1 DFQATT, CDR2 SNEGSKA (reference sequence). The V gene lost 1 base and the J gene lost 5 bases, with 8 bases spanning the gap. This CDR3 has 13 residues. The CDR3 DNA sequence: TGCAGTGCTAGAGGGCAGGGCAATGAAAAACTGTTTTTT. Translating gives CSARGQGNEKLFF.

This clonotype was seen only a few times. The rearrangement joins TRBV25-1 to TRBJ2-7; D may be TRBD2 (6 bases). The length of the CDR3 is 14 residues. CDR1 and CDR2 (germline): MGHDK, SYGVNS. The V end was cut by 6 bases, the J end by 0 bases, with 12 bases between. The CDR3 sequence: CASRLSGGSYEQYF. In DNA, the CDR3 is TGTGCCAGCAGGTTGTCCGGGGGCTCCTACGAGCAGTACTTC.

The chain links TRBV5-4 to TRBJ2-4, with 10 bases aligning to TRBD2. V was pared by 0 bases and J by 14 bases, with 8 bases of the junction left unmatched. This CDR3 comprises 14 residues. The germline V gene encodes CDR1 SGHNT and CDR2 YYREEE (reference sequence). The CDR3 nucleotides are TGTGCCAGCAGCTTGGAAAGTAGCGGGAGGAGGAAGTACTTC. This codes for CASSLESSGRRKYF.

The chain has TRBV20-1 and TRBJ2-6; D gene uncertain. The CDR3 has 14 residues. Germline CDR1 DFQATT, CDR2 SNEGSKA (reference sequence). V was trimmed by 6 bases and J by 0 bases, leaving 9 bases between them. CDR3 in DNA: TGCAGTGCGCCCCCGCCCTCTGGGGCCAACGTCCTGACTTTC. It translates to CSAPPPSGANVLTF.

This chain joins TRBV9 and TRBJ1-6; D call uncertain. The germline V and J ends were trimmed by 5 bases and 0 bases, with 15 bases remaining between them. Germline V gene sequence: CDR1 SGDLS, CDR2 YYNGEE. This CDR3 region has 17 residues. The CDR3 DNA sequence: TGTGCCAGCAGTCCCACCGGGTCTAGCTCCTATAATTCACCCCTCCACTTT. Translation: CASSPTGSSSYNSPLHF. The variable domain in full, completed from reference TRBV9 and TRBJ1-6, reads DSGVTQTPKHLITATGQRVTLRCSPRSGDLSVYWYQQSLDQGLQFLIQYYNGEERAKGNILERFSAQQFPDLHSELNLSSLELGDSALYFCASSPTGSSSYNSPLHFGNGTRLTVT.

V is TRBV7-8 and J is TRBJ2-4; D may be TRBD1 (6 bases). The V gene's germline CDR1 is SGHVS and CDR2 FQNEAQ. The CDR3 runs to 16 residues. V was trimmed by 1 base and J by 9 bases, leaving 19 bases between them. The CDR3 is CASSLVSLTGQSIQYF. CDR3 nucleotides: TGTGCCAGCAGCTTAGTGTCCCTAACAGGGCAGAGCATTCAGTACTTC. The full variable domain, with the rest looked up from reference TRBV7-8 and TRBJ2-4, is GAGVSQSPRYKVAKRGQDVALRCDPISGHVSLFWYQQALGQGPEFLTYFQNEAQLDKSGLPSDRFFAERPEGSVSTLKIQRTQQEDSAVYLCASSLVSLTGQSIQYFGAGTRLSVL.

Only a few counts were recorded for this clonotype. The chain has TRBV20-1 and TRBJ1-2; tentatively, D is TRBD1 (5 bases). The germline gives CDR1 DFQATT, CDR2 SNEGSKA (reference sequence). The V and J ends lost 0 bases and 6 bases respectively, with 11 bases between them. CDR3 length equals 13 residues. The DNA for the CDR3 is TGCAGTGCTAGAGATCAAGGGGTCGATGGCTACACCTTC. It translates to CSARDQGVDGYTF.

This clonotype was detected a few times. V usage is TRBV2 and J usage is TRBJ1-4, with D perhaps TRBD1 (6 bases). Trimming took 4 bases from V and 5 from J, leaving 11 bases between them. The CDR3 loop spans 14 amino acids. The germline V gene has CDR1 SNHLY and CDR2 FYNNEI. The CDR3 region is CASSVGTMNEKLFF. In DNA form, the CDR3 reads TGTGCCAGCAGTGTCGGGACAATGAATGAAAAACTGTTTTTT. Using reference TRBV2 and TRBJ1-4 for the parts outside the CDR3, the full variable domain is EPEVTQTPSHQVTQMGQEVILRCVPISNHLYFYWYRQILGQKVEFLVSFYNNEISEKSEIFDDQFSVERPDGSNFTLKIRSTKLEDSAMYFCASSVGTMNEKLFFGSGTQLSVL.

Notes on this clonotype: One end of the junction is discordant with germline, which a read error may explain. The V and J genes are TRBV27 and TRBJ1-6; D may be TRBD1 (6 bases). There are 13 residues in the CDR3. Germline V gene data show CDR1 as MNHEY and CDR2 as SMNVEV (reference sequence). This CDR3 is CASSSGGYSLLHF. DNA of the CDR3: TGTGCCAGCAGTTCGGGGGGCTATTCACTCCTCCACTTT.

There are a few counts of this clonotype. V usage is TRBV12-5 and J usage is TRBJ1-1; no clear D. Trimming took 1 base from V and 5 from J, leaving 8 bases between them. Germline V lookup: CDR1 LGHNT, CDR2 FRNRAP. The length of the CDR3 is 13 residues. The CDR3 sequence is CASGLEDRTEAFF. For the CDR3, the DNA is TGTGCTAGTGGTTTGGAAGATCGGACTGAAGCTTTCTTT.

J is TRBJ2-5 and V is TRBV4-1, with unresolved D. The V and J ends lost 4 bases and 2 bases respectively, with 14 bases between them. The CDR3 runs to 15 residues. Per germline, CDR1 MGHRA and CDR2 YSYEKL. CDR3 loop: CASSLMDGSQETQYF. The DNA of the CDR3 is TGCGCCAGCAGCCTAATGGACGGATCGCAAGAGACCCAGTACTTC.

The rearrangement joins TRBV20-1 to TRBJ1-6, with D tentatively TRBD1 (6 bases). Trimming shortened V by 1 base and J by 14 bases, and 18 bases separated the two germline ends. The CDR3 contains 14 residues. Per the germline V gene, CDR1 is DFQATT and CDR2 is SNEGSKA (reference sequence). The DNA of the CDR3 is TGCAGTGCTAGAGTTACGGGGGCCCGGGGAACCCTCCACTTT. This codes for CSARVTGARGTLHF.